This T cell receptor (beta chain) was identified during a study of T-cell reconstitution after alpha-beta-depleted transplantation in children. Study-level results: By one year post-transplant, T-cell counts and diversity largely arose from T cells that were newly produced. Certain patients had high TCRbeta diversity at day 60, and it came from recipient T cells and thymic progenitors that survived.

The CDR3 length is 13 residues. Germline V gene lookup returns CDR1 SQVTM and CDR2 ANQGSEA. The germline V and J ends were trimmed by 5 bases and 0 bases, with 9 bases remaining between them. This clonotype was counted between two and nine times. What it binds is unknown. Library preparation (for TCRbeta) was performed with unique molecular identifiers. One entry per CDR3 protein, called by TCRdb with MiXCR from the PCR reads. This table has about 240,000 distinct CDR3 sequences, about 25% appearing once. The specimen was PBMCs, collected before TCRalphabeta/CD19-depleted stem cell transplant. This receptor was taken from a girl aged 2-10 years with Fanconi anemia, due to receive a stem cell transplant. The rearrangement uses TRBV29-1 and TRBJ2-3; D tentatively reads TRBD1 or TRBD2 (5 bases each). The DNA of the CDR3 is TGCAGCGTTCAGGGCGGGAGCACAGATACGCAGTATTTT. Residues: CSVQGGSTDTQYF.